The rows below give T cell receptor beta chains drawn from one sample of a study of cytomegalovirus exposure and HLA in healthy donors. Profiling relied on immunoSEQ multiplex PCR, and the TCRdb table lists in-frame clones only, not all of them. The sample table sets out under 45,000 clones. The sequenced material came from PBMCs. The source is a male donor in good health and CMV-seronegative. Each CDR3 is given with its conserved first and last residue. The D gene is left open where the match is weak.

length	D	J	V	DNA	CDR3
12	-	TRBJ2-5	TRBV28	TGTGCCAGCAGTGCGCTGTTAGAGACCCAGTACTTC	CASSALLETQYF
15	TRBD1	TRBJ1-5	TRBV6-1	TGTGCCAGCAGTGAACTAGACAGGGGCCATCAGCCCCAGCATTTT	CASSELDRGHQPQHF
16	TRBD1	TRBJ2-7	TRBV5-1	TGCGCCAGCAGCTTGATGCCGGGACAGGGATTTCACGAGCAGTACTTC	CASSLMPGQGFHEQYF
15	TRBD2	TRBJ2-5	TRBV7-9	TGTGCCAGCAGCTCAGGGACTAGCGGGGGACAGACCCAGTACTTC	CASSSGTSGGQTQYF
13	TRBD1	TRBJ1-4	TRBV2	TGTGCCAGCCACGCCGGGACAGATGAAAAACTGTTTTTT	CASHAGTDEKLFF
14	-	TRBJ1-2	TRBV5-1	TGCGCCAGCAGCTTGGCTCCAGGGAGGTATGGCTACACCTTC	CASSLAPGRYGYTF
14	-	TRBJ2-7	TRBV27	TGTGCCAGCAGTTCTACTCCGAGCTCCTACGAGCAGTACTTC	CASSSTPSSYEQYF
16	-	TRBJ2-2	TRBV11-2	TGTGCCAGCAGCCAATTGGACAGAATTCTCACCGGGGAGCTGTTTTTT	CASSQLDRILTGELFF
17	TRBD2	TRBJ2-3	TRBV7-2	TGTGCCAGCAGCTTGCGACTAGCGGGGGGCCCCACAGATACGCAGTATTTT	CASSLRLAGGPTDTQYF
13	-	TRBJ1-1	TRBV9	TGTGCCAGCAGCGCTGGGGGGACCACTGAAGCTTTCTTT	CASSAGGTTEAFF
15	TRBD1	TRBJ1-5	TRBV13	TGTGCCAGCAGCTTACCCGGACAGGGGCATCAGCCCCAGCATTTT	CASSLPGQGHQPQHF
13	-	TRBJ1-2	TRBV30	TGTGCCTGGAAAGCGGCAGCTGGAACGGGCTACACCTTC	CAWKAAAGTGYTF
12	TRBD1	TRBJ1-2	TRBV5-1	TGCGCCAGCACCGGGACAGGGACAGGCTACACCTTC	CASTGTGTGYTF
14	-	TRBJ1-4	TRBV28	TGTGCCAGCAGTTTCCACAGGGTTGGTGAAAAACTGTTTTTT	CASSFHRVGEKLFF
14	-	TRBJ2-7	TRBV7-2	TGTGCCAGCAGCTTATTAGGGGCCTCGTACGAGCAGTACTTC	CASSLLGASYEQYF
15	TRBD2	TRBJ2-1	TRBV5-1	TGCGCCAGCAGCTTGTACGCGGGGGGGCCGAATGAGCAGTTCTTC	CASSLYAGGPNEQFF
15	TRBD1	TRBJ1-2	TRBV6-5	TGTGCCAGCAGTTACGGGACAGCCCCCGTAGGGGGCTACACCTTC	CASSYGTAPVGGYTF
11	-	TRBJ2-3	TRBV10-3	TGTGCCATCAGTGAGCGAGATACGCAGTATTTT	CAISERDTQYF
12	-	TRBJ2-5	TRBV11-2	TGTGCCAGCAGCCCGTACCAAGAGACCCAGTACTTC	CASSPYQETQYF
16	-	TRBJ2-4	TRBV4-1	TGCGCCAGCAGCCAAGATGGGAGGTGGACCAAAAACATTCAGTACTTC	CASSQDGRWTKNIQYF
16	-	TRBJ2-2	TRBV30	TGTGCCTGGAGCAAACGGTGGGACATGGACACCGGGGAGCTGTTTTTT	CAWSKRWDMDTGELFF
15	-	TRBJ1-2	TRBV9	TGTGCCAGCAGCGCCGAAATGACAGAGATCTATGGCTACACCTTC	CASSAEMTEIYGYTF
13	-	TRBJ2-1	TRBV19	TGTGCCAGCGAACAGGGCTCCTACAATGAGCAGTTCTTC	CASEQGSYNEQFF
12	TRBD1	TRBJ1-1	TRBV29-1	TGCAGCGTGGGACAGGGGGCGGTTGGTGCTTTCTTT	CSVGQGAVGAFF